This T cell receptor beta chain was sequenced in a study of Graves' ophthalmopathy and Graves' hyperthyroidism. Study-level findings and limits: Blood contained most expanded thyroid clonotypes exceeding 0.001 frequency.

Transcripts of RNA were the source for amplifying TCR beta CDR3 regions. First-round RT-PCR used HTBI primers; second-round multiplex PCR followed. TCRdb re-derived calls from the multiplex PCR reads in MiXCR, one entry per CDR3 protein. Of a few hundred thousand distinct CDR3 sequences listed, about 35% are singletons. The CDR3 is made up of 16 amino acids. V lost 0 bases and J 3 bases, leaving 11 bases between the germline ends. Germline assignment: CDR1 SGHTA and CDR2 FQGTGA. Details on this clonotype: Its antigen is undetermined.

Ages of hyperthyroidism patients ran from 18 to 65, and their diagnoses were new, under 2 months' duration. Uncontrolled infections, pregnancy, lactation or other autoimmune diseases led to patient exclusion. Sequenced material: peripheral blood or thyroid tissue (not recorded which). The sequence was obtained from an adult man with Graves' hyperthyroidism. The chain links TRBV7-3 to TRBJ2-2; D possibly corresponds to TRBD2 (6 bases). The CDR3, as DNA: TGTGCCAGCAGCTTAACGGGCGGGGCGGACACCGGGGAGCTGTTTTTT. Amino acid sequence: CASSLTGGADTGELFF.